The 17 T cell receptor beta chains in this list originate from one sample, sequenced in a study of T cells in Graves' hyperthyroidism and ophthalmopathy. TCR beta CDR3 sequences were amplified from RNA transcripts. The TCR CDR3 first-round RT-PCR relied on the HTBI primer set. Each CDR3 protein gets one entry after TCRdb re-called the multiplex PCR reads with MiXCR. The sample holds about 710,000 distinct CDR3 sequences, 16% seen once. Input material: blood. The receptors stem from a young man with Graves' hyperthyroidism.

This clonotype was detected ten times or more. The genes are TRBV28 and TRBJ2-1; TRBD2 agrees at 10 bases. The CDR3 loop spans 15 amino acids. CDR1 and CDR2 from the germline V gene are MDHEN and SYDVKM. J was trimmed by 0 bases and V by 8 bases; bases with no gene match: 4. The CDR3 loop is CASAWTSGSYNEQFF. CDR3 DNA: TGTGCCAGCGCTTGGACTAGCGGCTCCTACAATGAGCAGTTCTTC.

The sample holds many counts of this clonotype. The CDR3 spells CASSFLRDRVDTEAFF. CDR3 in DNA: TGTGCCAGCAGCTTCCTCCGGGACAGGGTGGACACTGAAGCTTTCTTT. This rearrangement joins TRBV7-2 to TRBJ1-1; 9 nucleotides align to TRBD1. The CDR3 consists of 16 residues. V lost 3 bases, J lost 3 bases, and 8 bases stayed unmatched. Germline-derived CDR1 and CDR2 are SGHTA and FQGNSA. Filled out from reference TRBV7-2 and TRBJ1-1, the complete variable domain reads GAGVSQSPSNKVTEKGKDVELRCDPISGHTALYWYRQSLGQGLEFLIYFQGNSAPDKSGLPSDRFSAERTGGSVSTLTIQRTQQEDSAVYLCASSFLRDRVDTEAFFGQGTRLTVV.

This clonotype was observed at least ten times. The gene calls are TRBV2 and TRBJ2-1; TRBD2 matches at 7 bases. J gave up 2 bases and V 7 bases, and 5 bases lay outside the gene matches. CDR3 size: 14 residues. Germline V gene sequence: CDR1 SNHLY, CDR2 FYNNEI. CDR3 sequence (DNA): TGTGCCAGCACGACCGCGGGAGCCTACAATGAGCAGTTCTTC. The encoded protein is CASTTAGAYNEQFF.

Points on this clonotype: Since a much larger clone is just one base distant, this may be a read error. This chain uses TRBV30 with TRBJ2-7; D is undetermined. The CDR3 is 13 amino acids. Germline-derived CDR1 and CDR2 are GTSNPN and SVGIG (reference sequence). The CDR3 region has the DNA TGTGCCTGGAGTTCCCGAAGTATATACGAGCAGCACTTC. Its translation: CAWSSRSIYEQHF.

This clonotype occurred a few times. The gene calls are TRBV28 and TRBJ1-3; D is undetermined. This CDR3 has 13 residues. V was cut by 3 bases and J by 4 bases, with 7 bases left in between. Germline-derived CDR1 and CDR2 are MDHEN and SYDVKM. This CDR3 reads CASSLFGGNTIYF. The CDR3 coding sequence is TGTGCCAGCAGTTTGTTTGGGGGAAACACCATATATTTT.

This clonotype was found many times. The rearrangement uses TRBV30 and TRBJ2-7; 9 nucleotides match TRBD2. The CDR3 consists of 16 residues. The germline gives CDR1 GTSNPN, CDR2 SVGIG (reference sequence). V lost 0 bases, J lost 3 bases, and 9 bases stayed unmatched. For the CDR3, the DNA is TGTGCCTGGAGTGTACTATCGAGCGGGAGGTACTACGAGCAGTACTTC. The encoded protein is CAWSVLSSGRYYEQYF.

Many counts were recorded for this clonotype. This chain uses TRBV12-3 or TRBV12-4 with TRBJ2-1; TRBD2 matches at 9 bases. The CDR3 has 15 amino acids. Trimming took 8 bases from V and 3 from J; bases not matched to a gene: 8. CDR3 bases: TGTGCCAGCGGACCGACTAGCGGCTTCTACAATGAGCAGTTCTTC. Protein product: CASGPTSGFYNEQFF.

This clonotype was detected many times. CDR3 amino acids: CASTNVRGRLSYEQYF. The CDR3 DNA sequence: TGTGCCAGCACTAACGTACGCGGACGGCTCTCCTACGAGCAGTACTTC. The chain combines TRBV6-2 or TRBV6-3 with TRBJ2-7, with D hard to call. The germline gives CDR1 MNHEY, CDR2 SVGEGT. Trimming took 7 bases from V and 0 from J, leaving 19 bases between them. This CDR3 contains 16 residues.

This clonotype was counted between two and nine times. The rearrangement links TRBV7-8 to TRBJ1-1, with D uncertain. This CDR3 comprises 16 residues. Germline lookup yields CDR1 SGHVS and CDR2 FQNEAQ. V was clipped by 1 base and J by 0 bases, with 12 bases between them. CDR3 in DNA: TGTGCCAGCAGCTTAGGGTATGGACGGCTGAACACTGAAGCTTTCTTT. Translation: CASSLGYGRLNTEAFF.

This clonotype appeared many times. This chain connects TRBV20-1 to TRBJ2-1; 10 bases align to TRBD2. Germline V CDR1 and CDR2: DFQATT, SNEGSKA (reference sequence). Trimming at V came to 6 bases and at J to 4 bases, leaving 6 bases not matched to a gene. CDR3 size: 14 residues. This CDR3 reads CSALAGEPYNEQFF. The CDR3 bases are TGCAGTGCCCTAGCGGGAGAGCCATACAATGAGCAGTTCTTC.

This clonotype was recorded many times. The gene calls are TRBV7-8 and TRBJ2-7; TRBD2 matches at 11 bases. V shed 2 bases, J shed 3 bases, and the junction held 12 bases outside the gene matches. From germline, CDR1 is SGHVS and CDR2 FQNEAQ. The CDR3 is 18 amino acids. The CDR3 reads CASSLRGYSGRAGYEQYF. CDR3 coding DNA: TGTGCCAGCAGCTTAAGAGGGTATAGCGGGAGGGCGGGCTACGAGCAGTACTTC.

This clonotype was observed a few times. The chain carries TRBV6-1 and TRBJ2-7; D is uncertain. Germline lookup yields CDR1 MNHNS and CDR2 SASEGT. V dropped 3 bases and J dropped 2 bases, with 11 bases sitting between them. CDR3 length equals 14 residues. Here the CDR3 reads CASSDRITTYEQYF. The CDR3 DNA reads as TGTGCCAGCAGTGATCGAATTACAACCTACGAGCAGTACTTC.

The rearrangement links TRBV28 to TRBJ2-7; TRBD1 matches 7 bases. Per the germline V gene, CDR1 is MDHEN and CDR2 is SYDVKM. The ends lost 5 bases at V and 6 bases at J; junction bases unmatched: 13. CDR3 length equals 15 residues. The DNA of the CDR3 is TGTGCCAGCAGTCCCCGGACAGGCCTAGGTCTCGAGCAGTACTTC. Translating it yields CASSPRTGLGLEQYF.

The genes are TRBV29-1 and TRBJ2-1, with 14 bases matching TRBD2. The V gene end was trimmed by 6 bases and the J gene end by 2 bases; junction bases not matched to a gene: 3. From germline, CDR1 is SQVTM and CDR2 ANQGSEA. This CDR3 contains 15 residues. CDR3 sequence reads: CSVEGLAGAYNEQFF. CDR3 in DNA: TGCAGCGTCGAGGGACTAGCGGGGGCCTACAATGAGCAGTTCTTC.

This clonotype was observed many times. The chain is built from TRBV12-3 or TRBV12-4 and TRBJ2-1, with 11 nucleotides matching TRBD2. The CDR3 covers 15 residues. V lost 6 bases and J lost 9; bases outside the gene matches: 10. Here the CDR3 reads CASSPRLAGKAEQFF. CDR3 DNA sequence: TGTGCCAGCAGCCCTCGACTAGCGGGAAAGGCTGAGCAGTTCTTC.

J is TRBJ2-3 and V is TRBV9; D not resolved. The germline V gene has CDR1 SGDLS and CDR2 YYNGEE. Trimming stripped 4 bases from V and 3 bases from J, with 15 bases between. The CDR3 totals 15 residues. The CDR3: CASSPGSGKTDTQYF. CDR3 nucleotides: TGTGCCAGCAGCCCCGGCTCCGGAAAGACAGATACGCAGTATTTT.

V usage is TRBV19 and J usage is TRBJ1-5, with D tentatively TRBD1 (5 bases). This CDR3 has 14 amino acids. Trimming cost V 8 bases and J 0 bases, with 11 bases left between them. From germline, CDR1 is LNHDA and CDR2 SQIVND (reference sequence). The CDR3 coding sequence is TGTGCCAGTCGGACACCGTATAGCAATCAGCCCCAGCATTTT. Amino acids: CASRTPYSNQPQHF.